Listed below are T cell receptor beta chains from one sample, sequenced in a study of Graves' ophthalmopathy and Graves' hyperthyroidism. Using its own MiXCR run on the multiplex PCR reads, TCRdb lists one record per CDR3 protein. The sample has some 390,000 distinct CDR3 sequences; around 18% are singletons. The sequenced material came from peripheral blood. The receptors here all came from a young woman with Graves' ophthalmopathy. CDR3s include the opening cysteine and the closing phenylalanine or tryptophan. A D gene is named only where the DNA matches it firmly. The listing skips clone size in some rows; elsewhere it reads once, few, many or a size class.

v_gene: TRBV18
d_gene: NA
j_gene: TRBJ1-1
abundance: few
CDR3nt: TGTGCCAGCTCCCGATTTTCTGAAGCTTTCTTT
CDR3aa: CASSRFSEAFF

v_gene: TRBV3-1
d_gene: NA
j_gene: TRBJ2-7
abundance: many
CDR3nt: TGTGCCAGCAGCCAATCCAGGGCGGGAGAGCAGTACTTC
CDR3aa: CASSQSRAGEQYF

v_gene: TRBV10-3
d_gene: TRBD2
j_gene: TRBJ2-5
abundance: many
CDR3nt: TGTGCCATCAGTGAGACACCCCCCGGACTAGCGGGACAGGAGACCCAGTACTTC
CDR3aa: CAISETPPGLAGQETQYF

v_gene: TRBV7-8
d_gene: NA
j_gene: TRBJ1-5
abundance: NA
CDR3nt: TGTGCCAGCAGCTTAGAGGGGGGCTGGCAGCCCCAGCATTTT
CDR3aa: CASSLEGGWQPQHF

v_gene: TRBV7-2
d_gene: NA
j_gene: TRBJ1-1
abundance: many
CDR3nt: TGTGCCAGCAGCTTAGCCACGGGGGGGCAGGGAGTAGCTTTCTTT
CDR3aa: CASSLATGGQGVAFF

v_gene: TRBV20-1
d_gene: NA
j_gene: TRBJ2-7
abundance: many
CDR3nt: TGCAGTGGGACAGACCTCTCCCCCTACGAGCAGTACTTC
CDR3aa: CSGTDLSPYEQYF

v_gene: TRBV27
d_gene: NA
j_gene: TRBJ2-6
abundance: many
CDR3nt: TGTGCCAGCAGTTCCAACACCAGGGGACCCGGGGCCAACGTCCTGACTTTC
CDR3aa: CASSSNTRGPGANVLTF

v_gene: TRBV5-1
d_gene: NA
j_gene: TRBJ1-1
abundance: many
CDR3nt: TGCGCCAGCAGCTTGGCGGGGGGAGGACTGCGCACTGAAGCTTTCTTT
CDR3aa: CASSLAGGGLRTEAFF

v_gene: TRBV10-3
d_gene: NA
j_gene: TRBJ1-2
abundance: NA
CDR3nt: TGTGCCATCAGTGAGTCGAACGAAGGCTATGGCTACACCTTC
CDR3aa: CAISESNEGYGYTF

v_gene: TRBV6-2/TRBV6-3
d_gene: NA
j_gene: TRBJ2-2
abundance: many
CDR3nt: TGTGCCAGCAGTTATGAGTTCACCGGGGAGCTGTTTTTT
CDR3aa: CASSYEFTGELFF

v_gene: TRBV7-8
d_gene: NA
j_gene: TRBJ2-5
abundance: NA
CDR3nt: TGTGCCAGCAGCTCCCAAATCTCACCTTACGAGACCCAGTACTTC
CDR3aa: CASSSQISPYETQYF

v_gene: TRBV30
d_gene: NA
j_gene: TRBJ2-7
abundance: many
CDR3nt: TGTGCCTGGACGGAGGGAGCAGGCCACGAGCAGTACTTC
CDR3aa: CAWTEGAGHEQYF

v_gene: TRBV20-1
d_gene: NA
j_gene: TRBJ1-2
abundance: few
CDR3nt: TGCAGTGCTCCGTGGGACTTCTATGGCTACACCTTC
CDR3aa: CSAPWDFYGYTF

v_gene: TRBV6-1
d_gene: NA
j_gene: TRBJ2-7
abundance: many
CDR3nt: TGTGCCAGCTTATTACCCGGGACGGACTTTTACGAGCAGTACTTC
CDR3aa: CASLLPGTDFYEQYF

v_gene: TRBV12-3/TRBV12-4
d_gene: TRBD1
j_gene: TRBJ1-1
abundance: NA
CDR3nt: TGTGCCAGCAGTTTAGCGGGAGGGACAGCTGAAGCTTTCTTT
CDR3aa: CASSLAGGTAEAFF

v_gene: TRBV30
d_gene: NA
j_gene: TRBJ2-2
abundance: many
CDR3nt: TGTGCCTGGAGTGTAGTCCAGAACACCGGGGAGCTGTTTTTT
CDR3aa: CAWSVVQNTGELFF

v_gene: TRBV29-1
d_gene: NA
j_gene: TRBJ2-7
abundance: NA
CDR3nt: TGCAGCGTTGAAGATAGGGGCGAGGGGAAGGCGAACTACGAGCAGTACTTC
CDR3aa: CSVEDRGEGKANYEQYF

v_gene: TRBV6-1
d_gene: TRBD1
j_gene: TRBJ1-1
abundance: many
CDR3nt: TGTGCCAGCGGGGACAGGGAAGCTTTCTTT
CDR3aa: CASGDREAFF

v_gene: TRBV6-1
d_gene: NA
j_gene: TRBJ1-2
abundance: NA
CDR3nt: TGTGCCAGCAGTGCGGTTGGGCAGGCCAAAAGAGGCTACACCTTC
CDR3aa: CASSAVGQAKRGYTF

v_gene: TRBV6-1
d_gene: TRBD1
j_gene: TRBJ1-1
abundance: many
CDR3nt: TGTGCCAGCAGTCTAAGACAGGGGGCCCGAACTGAAGCTTTCTTT
CDR3aa: CASSLRQGARTEAFF

v_gene: TRBV6-5
d_gene: TRBD1
j_gene: TRBJ2-7
abundance: NA
CDR3nt: TGTGCCAGCAGTTACGAGCCGGGACAGAATTACGAGCAGTACTTC
CDR3aa: CASSYEPGQNYEQYF

v_gene: TRBV20-1
d_gene: NA
j_gene: TRBJ2-7
abundance: many
CDR3nt: TGCAGTGCTGCCCGGGACTTATTCTCTTCCCAGTACTTC
CDR3aa: CSAARDLFSSQYF

v_gene: TRBV4-2
d_gene: NA
j_gene: TRBJ2-5
abundance: many
CDR3nt: TGTGCCAGCAGCCAAAGGGAAAGGGGTCAAGAGACCCAGTACTTC
CDR3aa: CASSQRERGQETQYF

v_gene: TRBV11-3
d_gene: TRBD1
j_gene: TRBJ2-7
abundance: many
CDR3nt: TGTGCCAGCAGCCCGGGGACAGGAAGGGCCGTCGAGCAGTACTTC
CDR3aa: CASSPGTGRAVEQYF

v_gene: TRBV9
d_gene: TRBD1
j_gene: TRBJ2-7
abundance: many
CDR3nt: TGTGCCAGCAGCGGGGACAGGGGATTCTCCTACGAGCAGTACTTC
CDR3aa: CASSGDRGFSYEQYF

v_gene: TRBV29-1
d_gene: NA
j_gene: TRBJ2-2
abundance: many
CDR3nt: TGCAGCGTTGCCTTCGTGATGTCCGGGGAGCTGTTTTTT
CDR3aa: CSVAFVMSGELFF

v_gene: TRBV10-1
d_gene: TRBD1
j_gene: TRBJ2-5
abundance: NA
CDR3nt: TGCGCCAGCAGTCCCGGGAACAGGGGTACGAGCGCAGAGACCCAGTACTTC
CDR3aa: CASSPGNRGTSAETQYF

v_gene: TRBV28
d_gene: TRBD1
j_gene: TRBJ2-4
abundance: NA
CDR3nt: TGTGCCAGCAGCGAACTCCGGGACAGCAAAAACATTCAGTACTTC
CDR3aa: CASSELRDSKNIQYF

v_gene: TRBV7-6
d_gene: NA
j_gene: TRBJ1-4
abundance: many
CDR3nt: TGTGCCAGCAGCTTAGGGGGTGCGGGACTTGAAAAACTGTTTTTT
CDR3aa: CASSLGGAGLEKLFF

v_gene: TRBV6-2/TRBV6-3
d_gene: TRBD1
j_gene: TRBJ1-5
abundance: many
CDR3nt: TGTGCCAGCAGGTCGGGACAGACAGGGAATCAGCCCCAGCATTTT
CDR3aa: CASRSGQTGNQPQHF

v_gene: TRBV14
d_gene: NA
j_gene: TRBJ2-6
abundance: many
CDR3nt: TGTGCCAGCAGCCAAACCCGGGTGCTTCTAGGGGCCAACGTCCTGACTTTC
CDR3aa: CASSQTRVLLGANVLTF

v_gene: TRBV7-3
d_gene: TRBD2
j_gene: TRBJ2-7
abundance: many
CDR3nt: TGTGCCAGCAGCTTAATGGGACTAGCGGGGGGGCTCGGCTCCTACGAGCAGTACTTC
CDR3aa: CASSLMGLAGGLGSYEQYF

v_gene: TRBV19
d_gene: NA
j_gene: TRBJ1-5
abundance: many
CDR3nt: TGTGCCAGTAGTATGTCGGGGCCCCAGCATTTT
CDR3aa: CASSMSGPQHF

v_gene: TRBV14
d_gene: NA
j_gene: TRBJ1-5
abundance: many
CDR3nt: TGTGCCAGCAGCCAAGATCCCAGGCAGCCCCAGCATTTT
CDR3aa: CASSQDPRQPQHF

v_gene: TRBV18
d_gene: TRBD1
j_gene: TRBJ1-2
abundance: many
CDR3nt: TGTGCCAGCTCCAGGGGGCTAGATAACTATGGCTACACCTTC
CDR3aa: CASSRGLDNYGYTF

v_gene: TRBV18
d_gene: NA
j_gene: TRBJ2-7
abundance: many
CDR3nt: TGTGCCAGCTCACCCGGGGCAGGGACCGAGCAGTACTTC
CDR3aa: CASSPGAGTEQYF

v_gene: TRBV6-1
d_gene: NA
j_gene: TRBJ1-5
abundance: many
CDR3nt: TGTGCCAGCAGTGATCTCAATCAGCCCCAGCATTTT
CDR3aa: CASSDLNQPQHF

v_gene: TRBV7-3
d_gene: NA
j_gene: TRBJ1-5
abundance: many
CDR3nt: TGTGCCAGCAGCCCGGGGGGGGCCCAGCATTTT
CDR3aa: CASSPGGAQHF

v_gene: TRBV30
d_gene: TRBD1
j_gene: TRBJ2-7
abundance: few
CDR3nt: TGTGCCTGGAGTGCCGGGACAGGGGGCTACGAGCAGTACTTC
CDR3aa: CAWSAGTGGYEQYF

v_gene: TRBV20-1
d_gene: TRBD1
j_gene: TRBJ2-5
abundance: many
CDR3nt: TGCAGTGTGGAGGACAGGGGGACAGAGACCCAGTACTTC
CDR3aa: CSVEDRGTETQYF

v_gene: TRBV20-1
d_gene: NA
j_gene: TRBJ2-7
abundance: many
CDR3nt: TGCAGTGCTATTGGGGACGTACTCTACGAGCAGTACTTC
CDR3aa: CSAIGDVLYEQYF

v_gene: TRBV6-1
d_gene: NA
j_gene: TRBJ1-5
abundance: many
CDR3nt: TGTGCCAGCAGTGAATGGTCCACCCGGAATCAGCCCCAGCATTTT
CDR3aa: CASSEWSTRNQPQHF

v_gene: TRBV27
d_gene: TRBD1
j_gene: TRBJ2-7
abundance: many
CDR3nt: TGTGCCAGCAGTTTATACAGGGGGCCCTACGAGCAGTACTTC
CDR3aa: CASSLYRGPYEQYF